Given below is one T cell receptor beta chain in context. The target antigen is unknown. The V and J ends lost 2 bases and 2 bases respectively, with 13 bases between them. Per the germline V gene, CDR1 is SNHLY and CDR2 is FYNNEI. The CDR3 sequence is 16 residues long. The data stem from a study of healthy donors' naive CD4 and CD8 T cells. Across the whole study: Donors came from three age groups: 20-25, 40-50 and 60-70 years. Overall study findings and caveats: Positive CDR3 charge linked to CD4+ cells, negative to CD8+ cells.

A linear amplification protocol produced the TCR libraries from 500 ng of total RNA. TCRdb re-called the reads through MiXCR, storing one row per CDR3 protein. Altogether approximately 180,000 distinct CDR3 sequences are present, around 74% being singletons, with the ten largest covering 2% to 2.5%. The rearrangement joins TRBV2 to TRBJ1-5, with D uncertain. Sequenced input: naive CD4+ and CD8+ T cells sorted from blood, pooled from several donors. The sequence derives from a pool of human donors in good health; the sample pools cells from several healthy donors. CDR3 amino acids: CASSETASYGNQPQHF. The CDR3 nucleotides are TGTGCCAGCAGTGAAACAGCTAGTTATGGCAATCAGCCCCAGCATTTT.